Below are 26 T cell receptor beta chains sequenced from a single sample in a study of blood T cell repertoires in COVID-19. TCRdb's copy holds only in-frame clones and misses some; the assay was immunoSEQ multiplex PCR. The sample has 60,000 to 90,000 clones, roughly 89% seen once. The sequencing input was peripheral blood. These receptor sequences come from a woman aged 80 or older with active or convalescent COVID-19.

This clone was seen a few times. This CDR3 reads CASSLGQGLGKLFF. As DNA, the CDR3 is TGTGCCAGCAGTTTAGGGCAGGGTTTGGGAAAACTGTTTTTT. This chain joins TRBV28 and TRBJ1-4, with D maybe TRBD1 (5 bases). V lost 2 bases, J lost 10 bases, and 14 bases lay in between. CDR3 length: 14 amino acids. CDR1 is MDHEN, CDR2 SYDVKM, per germline. Full variable domain (outside the CDR3, taken from reference TRBV28 and TRBJ1-4): DVKVTQSSRYLVKRTGEKVFLECVQDMDHENMFWYRQDPGLGLRLIYFSYDVKMKEKGDIPEGYSVSREKKERFSLILESASTNQTSMYLCASSLGQGLGKLFFGSGTQLSVL.

The rearrangement uses TRBV7-9 and TRBJ1-5, with D uncertain. V was shortened by 5 bases and J by 3 bases, with 14 bases between the two germline ends. Germline V gene lookup returns CDR1 SEHNR and CDR2 FQNEAQ (reference sequence). This CDR3 is built from 15 residues. The CDR3 here is CASSPGPGNNQPQHF. The CDR3 DNA reads TGTGCCAGCAGCCCTGGTCCCGGGAACAATCAGCCCCAGCATTTT.

The CDR3 DNA follows: TGTGCCAGCAGCCAAGTTCCGTACGAGCAGTACTTC. It yields the protein CASSQVPYEQYF. The rearrangement uses TRBV3-1 (or the pseudogene TRBV3-2) and TRBJ2-7; no reliable D call. The CDR3 runs to 12 residues. Germline V gives CDR1 LGHDT, CDR2 YNNKEL (reference sequence). The V and J ends lost 1 base and 4 bases respectively, with 5 bases between them.

J is TRBJ2-2 and V is TRBV24-1, with 8 bases matching TRBD2. CDR1 and CDR2 (germline): KGHDR, SFDVKD. With V trimmed by 4 bases and J by 1 base, 7 bases remained unmatched. The CDR3 covers 17 residues. In DNA, the CDR3 is TGTGCCACCAGTGAGTTCCGGGGACTAGGGAACACCGGGGAGCTGTTTTTT. As protein: CATSEFRGLGNTGELFF.

The chain has TRBV3-1 (or the pseudogene TRBV3-2) and TRBJ2-7, with 15 positions matching TRBD2. J gave up 7 bases and V 4 bases, and 8 bases lay outside the gene matches. This CDR3 is built from 16 residues. CDR1 and CDR2 from the germline V gene are LGHDT and YNNKEL (reference sequence). The CDR3 loop is CASSRGLAGGLREQYF. CDR3 bases: TGTGCCAGCAGCCGAGGACTAGCGGGGGGGCTAAGGGAGCAGTACTTC.

V gene TRBV28 combines with J gene TRBJ1-6; D ambiguous. This CDR3 is 13 amino acids long. V was pared by 3 bases and J by 8 bases, with 8 bases between. Germline-derived CDR1 and CDR2 are MDHEN and SYDVKM. The CDR3 nucleotides are TGTGCCAGCAGTTTTTTATTCGATTCACCCCTCCACTTT. This sequence encodes CASSFLFDSPLHF.

The chain carries TRBV5-1 and TRBJ2-5; 9 nucleotides align to TRBD2. This CDR3 region has 16 residues. With 0 bases clipped from V and 2 bases from J, the junction kept 5 bases outside the gene matches. The germline CDR1 and CDR2 sequences are SGHRS and YFSETQ. The CDR3 bases are TGCGCCAGCAGCTTGGGGCTAGCGGGAAGGCAAGAGACCCAGTACTTC. It translates to CASSLGLAGRQETQYF.

The J gene is TRBJ2-7, the V gene TRBV6-2 or TRBV6-3; 8 bases are a match to TRBD2. V shed 2 bases, J shed 5 bases, and the junction held 5 bases outside the gene matches. Per germline, CDR1 MNHEY and CDR2 SVGEGT. The CDR3 extends over 14 amino acids. The DNA for the CDR3 is TGTGCCAGCAGTTACCTCAGCGGGGGACACGAGCAGTACTTC. Translation: CASSYLSGGHEQYF.

The genes are TRBV27 and TRBJ2-3; 11 nucleotides match TRBD2. This CDR3 is built from 14 residues. The V gene's germline CDR1 is MNHEY and CDR2 SMNVEV (reference sequence). With 3 bases clipped from V and 6 bases from J, the junction kept 2 bases outside the gene matches. The CDR3 protein is CASSLWTSGDTQYF. CDR3 in DNA: TGTGCCAGCAGTTTGTGGACTAGCGGGGATACGCAGTATTTT.

This chain connects TRBV9 to TRBJ1-1, with 11 bases lining up with TRBD1. The CDR3 covers 15 residues. Trimming took 2 bases from V and 4 from J; bases not matched to a gene: 4. Germline values: CDR1 SGDLS, CDR2 YYNGEE. CDR3 residues: CASSVQDRGLTEAFF. The CDR3 DNA sequence: TGTGCCAGCAGCGTCCAGGACAGGGGGCTCACTGAAGCTTTCTTT. Supplemented by reference TRBV9 and TRBJ1-1, the full variable domain reads DSGVTQTPKHLITATGQRVTLRCSPRSGDLSVYWYQQSLDQGLQFLIQYYNGEERAKGNILERFSAQQFPDLHSELNLSSLELGDSALYFCASSVQDRGLTEAFFGQGTRLTVV.

This chain uses TRBV5-1 with TRBJ1-2; 8 nucleotides line up with TRBD1. V was clipped by 3 bases and J by 7 bases; unmatched bases: 8. CDR3 size: 14 residues. Germline CDR1 reads SGHRS; CDR2 reads YFSETQ. This CDR3 is CASSSQPDRAGYTF. CDR3 in DNA: TGCGCCAGCAGCTCCCAGCCGGACAGGGCTGGCTACACCTTC.

The chain is built from TRBV6-5 and TRBJ2-7; D remains ambiguous. Germline CDR1 is MNHEY and CDR2 is SVGAGI. This CDR3 spans 10 amino acids. Trimming stripped 5 bases from V and 8 bases from J, with 7 bases between. CDR3 nucleotides: TGTGCCAGCAGTCTCGGTAAGCAGTACTTC. It is translated as CASSLGKQYF.

This clone is a singleton in its sample. The V and J genes are TRBV2 and TRBJ2-3, with TRBD1 matching 7 bases. CDR3 length: 15 residues. CDR1 and CDR2 (germline): SNHLY, FYNNEI. After removal of 8 bases from V and 2 bases from J, the junction contained 10 bases not matched to a gene. CDR3 sequence reads: CASRGRQGITDTQYF. The CDR3 DNA reads as TGTGCCAGCCGGGGCCGACAGGGAATCACAGATACGCAGTATTTT.

This clone has only one observation. The genes are TRBV18 and TRBJ1-2; 11 nucleotides match TRBD1. J lost 5 bases, V lost 0 bases, and 5 bases had no gene match. From germline, CDR1 is KGHSH and CDR2 LQKENI. The CDR3 covers 16 residues. CDR3 nucleotides: TGTGCCAGCTCACCACCATACGGGACAGGGGGGTATGGCTACACCTTC. It is translated as CASSPPYGTGGYGYTF.

The chain is built from TRBV6-5 and TRBJ2-1; TRBD2 matches 9 bases. Germline trimming cut 9 bases from V and 7 bases from J; bases unmatched to any gene: 7. The length of the CDR3 is 13 residues. Germline assignment: CDR1 MNHEY and CDR2 SVGAGI. Written as DNA, the CDR3 is TGTGCCAGACTGCGGGGGGGCCGGAATGAGCAGTTCTTC. Amino acids: CARLRGGRNEQFF.

The rearrangement links TRBV27 to TRBJ2-1; a possible D gene is TRBD1 (6 bases). The V and J ends lost 4 bases and 12 bases respectively, with 13 bases between them. Germline loops: CDR1 MNHEY, CDR2 SMNVEV (reference sequence). This CDR3 spans 12 amino acids. The CDR3 DNA is TGTGCCAGCAGTTCAGGGGTTTTTGGGCAGTTCTTC. Amino acids: CASSSGVFGQFF.

The CDR3 bases are TGTGCCAGCAGTGAAAACAGGAACTACGAGCAGTACTTC. Translated, it gives CASSENRNYEQYF. J is TRBJ2-7 and V is TRBV6-1; TRBD1 might be the D (5 bases). The CDR3 has 13 residues. Looked up from germline, CDR1 is MNHNS and CDR2 is SASEGT. Trimming removed 2 bases from V and 3 bases from J, with 8 bases in between.

The genes are TRBV3-1 (or the pseudogene TRBV3-2) and TRBJ2-7; possibly TRBD2 for D (6 bases). The CDR3 contains 20 residues. Germline V gene sequence: CDR1 LGHDT, CDR2 YNNKEL (reference sequence). The ends were cut back, 2 bases at V and 0 bases at J, with 26 bases in the middle. CDR3 DNA sequence: TGTGCCAGCAGCCAACCCGCCGGGACTTCGGGTTTAGATCACTCCTACGAGCAGTACTTC. It is translated as CASSQPAGTSGLDHSYEQYF.

The gene calls are TRBV6-5 and TRBJ1-1; tentative D call: TRBD1 (6 bases). The CDR3 has 15 residues. Germline-derived CDR1 and CDR2 are MNHEY and SVGAGI. V was pared by 1 base and J by 5 bases, with 14 bases between. CDR3 residues: CASSYYIGGRTEAFF. The CDR3 DNA sequence: TGTGCCAGCAGTTACTATATTGGGGGCCGGACTGAAGCTTTCTTT.

The chain uses TRBV6-5 and TRBJ1-3; the D gene is possibly TRBD1 (6 bases). Between the trimmed V and J ends, which lost 2 bases and 2 bases, there was a span of 7 bases. The germline V gene encodes CDR1 MNHEY and CDR2 SVGAGI. This CDR3 is 14 amino acids long. Here the CDR3 reads CASSYGGAGNTIYF. The DNA of the CDR3 is TGTGCCAGCAGTTACGGGGGCGCTGGAAACACCATATATTTT.

This clone was picked up one time. The genes are TRBV11-1 and TRBJ1-1; tentatively, D is TRBD1 (5 bases). There are 15 residues in the CDR3. Trimming removed 5 bases from V and 1 base from J, with 14 bases in between. Germline V gene data show CDR1 as SGHAT and CDR2 as FQDESV (reference sequence). The CDR3 nucleotides read TGTGCCAGCAGCGAGAAGGGGTTTAGGAACACTGAAGCTTTCTTT. This encodes CASSEKGFRNTEAFF.

V gene TRBV20-1 combines with J gene TRBJ2-7; 12 nucleotides match TRBD2. Losses at the gene ends were 3 bases for V and 6 bases for J; bases not matched to a gene: 12. Per the germline V gene, CDR1 is DFQATT and CDR2 is SNEGSKA (reference sequence). This CDR3 is built from 16 residues. The CDR3 sequence is CSASPVGLAGGFEQYF. The DNA for the CDR3 is TGCAGTGCTAGTCCGGTTGGGCTAGCGGGGGGGTTCGAGCAGTACTTC.

The rearrangement links TRBV5-1 to TRBJ2-7; the match to TRBD1 covers 11 bases. Germline lookup yields CDR1 SGHRS and CDR2 YFSETQ. J was trimmed by 7 bases and V by 4 bases; bases with no gene match: 10. The length of the CDR3 is 15 residues. The CDR3 nucleotides read TGCGCCAGCAGCACCGGACAGGGGGCAATGAGAGAGCAGTACTTC. Protein product: CASSTGQGAMREQYF.

This clone was picked up a small number of times. The chain is built from TRBV18 and TRBJ2-4, with D possibly TRBD2 on 6 matching bases. The germline V gene encodes CDR1 KGHSH and CDR2 LQKENI. The CDR3 extends over 17 amino acids. V was shortened by 4 bases and J by 1 base, with 17 bases between the two germline ends. DNA of the CDR3: TGTGCCAGCTCACTCGACAATGGTGCGGGGGCCAAAAACATTCAGTACTTC. The encoded protein is CASSLDNGAGAKNIQYF.

This clone was seen a single time. The chain links TRBV28 to TRBJ2-3; maybe TRBD2 (6 bases). Trimming cost V 8 bases and J 4 bases, with 10 bases left between them. The length of the CDR3 is 12 residues. Germline CDR1 MDHEN, CDR2 SYDVKM. The CDR3, as DNA: TGTGCCAGCCGTTCGGGAGCAGATACGCAGTATTTT. Translated: CASRSGADTQYF.

This chain joins TRBV3-1 (or the pseudogene TRBV3-2) and TRBJ2-1; TRBD2 matches at 10 bases. Trimming took 4 bases from V and 2 from J; bases not matched to a gene: 2. CDR1 and CDR2 from the germline V gene are LGHDT and YNNKEL (reference sequence). The CDR3 extends over 15 amino acids. CDR3 in DNA: TGTGCCAGCAGCCGAAGCGGGAGGGCCTACAATGAGCAGTTCTTC. Its protein product is CASSRSGRAYNEQFF.